The source of this T cell receptor (beta chain) is a study of shared clonotypes between healthy human individuals. About the study: Plates per donor: three CD4 naive, three CD4 memory, two CD8 naive, one CD8 memory.

The donors were all Caucasian adults (living in Nashville, Tennessee). Regarding this clone: The target antigen is unknown.

The repertoire was sequenced with immunoSEQ multiplex PCR; TCRdb's copy has only in-frame clones and lacks some. The sample consists of approximately 2.1 million clones, more than 80% of them appearing once. Per the germline V gene, CDR1 is MDHEN and CDR2 is SYDVKM. The CDR3 has 17 amino acids. The junction had 10 bases not matched to a gene; V was cut back by 6 bases and J by 3 bases. Study-wide points: Non-shared clonotypes were found to have lower generation probabilities than the clonotypes that were shared by all four of the sorted-subset donors. Researchers found naive subsets generally carried larger estimated richness than memory subsets.

This TCR derives from a man in his late teens or twenties in good health. Some clones in this sample may be carry-over from other donors' samples. J is TRBJ2-2 and V is TRBV28, with TRBD2 matching 10 bases. The sequenced sample was naive CD4+ T cells from PBMCs. Indicated subset: CD45RA+ positively selected. CDR3 region: CASSPGSSGSDTGELFF. CDR3 DNA sequence: TGTGCCAGCAGCCCCGGCTCTAGCGGGAGCGACACCGGGGAGCTGTTTTTT.